This record looks at one TCR beta chain sequence and its context. The antigen is undetermined. These data are taken from a study of T cell responses to AZD1222 COVID-19 vaccine. Notes on the study in general: Donors, mostly white British, included more females; clonal diversity was possibly underestimated. Reports say nearly half of spike-specific TCRs go after unmutated variant regions. Sampling captured repertoires only after the peak T cell response.

In germline, CDR1 is SGHTA, CDR2 FQGNSA. Trimming cost V 3 bases and J 0 bases, with 8 bases left between them. This CDR3 has 14 residues. Profiling relied on immunoSEQ multiplex PCR, and the TCRdb table lists in-frame clones only, not all of them. The sample lists roughly 120,000 clones, around nine tenths occurring once. Sequenced material: peripheral blood, taken on day 0 of AZD1222 vaccination. The V and J genes are TRBV7-2 and TRBJ1-1; no clear D gene. The clonotype comes from an adult in good health. The CDR3 DNA reads TGTGCCAGCAGCTTTCGGAGCATGAACACTGAAGCTTTCTTT. It encodes CASSFRSMNTEAFF.